Presented here are 31 T cell receptor beta chains from one specimen sequenced in a study of graft-versus-host responses after intestinal transplantation. The protocol was immunoSEQ multiplex PCR, while the TCRdb copy is restricted to in-frame clones and leaves out a portion. The table lists more than 20,000 clones, nearly 90% of them singletons. The sequenced sample was PBMCs, obtained just over 64 days after intestinal transplantation. The receptors originated from a human patient who received an intestinal transplant, so some T cells may come from the graft donor.

The J gene is TRBJ1-2, the V gene TRBV7-8, with 9 bases lining up with TRBD1. In germline, CDR1 is SGHVS, CDR2 FQNEAQ. CDR3 size: 12 residues. The V and J ends lost 6 bases and 7 bases, in that order; junction bases with no gene match: 3. The CDR3 spells CASSRDRAGYTF. CDR3 nucleotides: TGTGCCAGCAGTCGGGACAGGGCTGGCTACACCTTC. Full variable domain (rest looked up from reference TRBV7-8 and TRBJ1-2): GAGVSQSPRYKVAKRGQDVALRCDPISGHVSLFWYQQALGQGPEFLTYFQNEAQLDKSGLPSDRFFAERPEGSVSTLKIQRTQQEDSAVYLCASSRDRAGYTFGSGTRLTVV.

This clone appeared once. V gene TRBV6-1 combines with J gene TRBJ2-7; TRBD1 aligns across 9 bases. The CDR3 is made up of 15 amino acids. Germline-derived CDR1 and CDR2 are MNHNS and SASEGT. V dropped 1 base and J dropped 3; count of bases not matched to a gene: 4. The CDR3 DNA reads TGTGCCAGCAGTGAAGGAGAGACAGGGGGCTACGAGCAGTACTTC. It codes for CASSEGETGGYEQYF.

This clone was detected a few times. This chain uses TRBV27 with TRBJ2-7; TRBD1 aligns across 10 bases. CDR1 and CDR2 (germline): MNHEY, SMNVEV (reference sequence). Trimming at V came to 8 bases and at J to 5 bases, leaving 12 bases not matched to a gene. This CDR3 comprises 15 residues. The CDR3 DNA follows: TGTGCCAGCCGTGGCCGGGGACAGGGGTCCCACGAGCAGTACTTC. Amino acid sequence: CASRGRGQGSHEQYF.

Comment on this clone: Different DNA sequences within this sample yield the same CDR3. The chain recombines TRBV6-5 with TRBJ2-1, with D perhaps given as TRBD1 or TRBD2 (5 bases each). Per the germline V gene, CDR1 is MNHEY and CDR2 is SVGAGI. V was shortened by 4 bases and J by 10 bases, with 14 bases between the two germline ends. There are 13 residues in the CDR3. CDR3 region: CASSFGAWSEQFF. The CDR3 DNA sequence: TGTGCCAGCAGTTTCGGGGCTTGGAGCGAGCAGTTCTTC.

The table lists this clone with a count of one. As DNA, the CDR3 is TGTGCCAGCAGCTTAGCTGGGGGAGAATCCTACGAGCAGTACTTC. Encoded protein: CASSLAGGESYEQYF. The chain carries TRBV7-2 and TRBJ2-5; either TRBD1 or TRBD2 may supply D (5 bases each). The DNA end is more similar to TRBJ2-7, so the J call may be wrong. CDR1 is SGHTA and CDR2 is FQGNSA in the germline V gene. The CDR3 runs to 15 residues.

J is TRBJ2-3 and V is TRBV5-1; 7 bases map to TRBD2. Germline V gene data show CDR1 as SGHRS and CDR2 as YFSETQ. Trimming took 4 bases from V and 4 from J; bases not matched to a gene: 12. CDR3 length: 16 amino acids. The CDR3: CASSVGTTGRSDTQYF. The CDR3 region has the DNA TGCGCCAGCAGCGTTGGGACTACCGGAAGGTCAGATACGCAGTATTTT.

The chain carries TRBV19 and TRBJ2-7; 8 bases line up with TRBD2. CDR1 is LNHDA and CDR2 is SQIVND in the germline V gene (reference sequence). With 3 bases clipped from V and 5 bases from J, the junction kept 9 bases outside the gene matches. This CDR3 region has 15 residues. CDR3 coding DNA: TGTGCCAGTAGTATCGTCGGGGGGGGCTTCGACGAGCAGTACTTC. Translating gives CASSIVGGGFDEQYF.

V and J are TRBV19 and TRBJ1-2; D gene ambiguous. From germline, CDR1 is LNHDA and CDR2 SQIVND (reference sequence). This CDR3 spans 14 amino acids. Trimming pared 5 bases from V and 3 bases from J, leaving 13 bases between. The CDR3 nucleotides are TGTGCCAGTAGTCCCCATGACGGAGACTATGGCTACACCTTC. This translates into CASSPHDGDYGYTF.

The chain has TRBV11-3 and TRBJ1-1, with a weak D call TRBD1 (5 bases). This CDR3 contains 17 residues. CDR1 is SGHNT and CDR2 is YENEEA in the germline V gene. V was clipped by 0 bases and J by 5 bases, with 19 bases between them. CDR3 nucleotides: TGTGCCAGCAGCTTAGAGCTAAGGAGGGAAAGGGGAACTGAAGCTTTCTTT. Amino acid sequence: CASSLELRRERGTEAFF. Drawing the rest from reference TRBV11-3 and TRBJ1-1, the complete variable domain is EAGVVQSPRYKIIEKKQPVAFWCNPISGHNTLYWYLQNLGQGPELLIRYENEEAVDDSQLPKDRFSAERLKGVDSTLKIQPAELGDSAVYLCASSLELRRERGTEAFFGQGTRLTVV.

The chain links TRBV27 to TRBJ2-5; D not resolved. The DNA matches TRBJ2-7 better at its end, which makes the J call doubtful. This CDR3 spans 13 amino acids. Per the germline V gene, CDR1 is MNHEY and CDR2 is SMNVEV (reference sequence). The CDR3 loop is CASSLMGSDEQYF. In DNA form, the CDR3 reads TGTGCCAGCAGTTTAATGGGCAGTGACGAGCAGTACTTC.

The chain joins TRBV5-5 to TRBJ1-2, with TRBD1 as a possible D gene (6 bases). The CDR3 is made up of 15 amino acids. Per the germline V gene, CDR1 is SGHKS and CDR2 is YYEKEE (reference sequence). Trimming took 4 bases from V and 2 from J, leaving 15 bases between them. The CDR3 bases are TGTGCCAGCAGCCCGGGAGGGGGGGCGAACTATGGCTACACCTTC. Its translation is CASSPGGGANYGYTF.

The chain links TRBV20-1 to TRBJ1-1, with D uncertain. There are 11 residues in the CDR3. Trimming removed 5 bases from V and 0 bases from J, with 4 bases in between. Per germline, CDR1 DFQATT and CDR2 SNEGSKA (reference sequence). CDR3 sequence reads: CSAQLNTEAFF. The CDR3 DNA reads as TGCAGTGCTCAGCTGAACACTGAAGCTTTCTTT.

The V call is TRBV27, the J call TRBJ2-2; tentatively, D is TRBD2 (5 bases). The CDR3 contains 12 residues. V was clipped by 7 bases and J by 6 bases, with 9 bases between them. Germline assignment: CDR1 MNHEY and CDR2 SMNVEV (reference sequence). DNA for the CDR3: TGTGCCAGCAACTCGGGGTCCGGGGAGCTGTTTTTT. Its translation is CASNSGSGELFF.

The chain carries TRBV2 and TRBJ2-5, with D perhaps TRBD2 (5 bases). V was trimmed by 9 bases and J by 7 bases, leaving 18 bases between them. The CDR3 sequence is 13 residues long. Germline V gene lookup returns CDR1 SNHLY and CDR2 FYNNEI. CDR3 bases: TGTGCCAGACCGGGCAACTTAGAGGGGACCCAGTACTTC. This codes for CARPGNLEGTQYF.

The chain is built from TRBV7-7 and TRBJ2-7; TRBD2 agrees at 8 bases. Trimming took 9 bases from V and 6 from J; bases not matched to a gene: 10. Looked up from germline, CDR1 is SSHAT and CDR2 is FNYEAQ (reference sequence). This CDR3 has 13 residues. The CDR3 bases are TGTGCCAGTAGCCCCCGGGAGGGGAGCGAGCAGTACTTC. It translates to CASSPREGSEQYF.

The CDR3 nucleotides read TGTGCCAGTAGTATTTCAGGAGAAAAACTGTTTTTT. It translates to CASSISGEKLFF. The V call is TRBV19, the J call TRBJ1-4, with D unclear. Per germline, CDR1 LNHDA and CDR2 SQIVND (reference sequence). The CDR3 is 12 amino acids. V was clipped by 3 bases and J by 8 bases, with 7 bases between them.

The chain is built from TRBV19 and TRBJ1-5, with D perhaps matching TRBD1 (5 bases). The CDR3 spans 13 residues. V lost 6 bases and J 7 bases, leaving 13 bases between the germline ends. Looked up from germline, CDR1 is LNHDA and CDR2 is SQIVND (reference sequence). The CDR3 loop is CASRWGGRQPQHF. In DNA form, the CDR3 reads TGTGCCAGTAGGTGGGGGGGACGGCAGCCCCAGCATTTT.

CDR3 in amino acids: CASSGGQGARQYF. CDR3 DNA: TGTGCCAGTAGTGGGGGACAGGGAGCCAGGCAGTACTTC. The chain joins TRBV19 to TRBJ2-7; 9 nucleotides line up with TRBD1. Germline trimming cut 5 bases from V and 9 bases from J; bases unmatched to any gene: 8. The CDR3 covers 13 residues. The germline CDR1 and CDR2 sequences are LNHDA and SQIVND (reference sequence).

This clone was counted a few times. This chain joins TRBV19 and TRBJ2-7; 10 nucleotides line up with TRBD1. The CDR3 consists of 16 residues. Losses at the gene ends were 5 bases for V and 2 bases for J; bases not matched to a gene: 9. Germline CDR1 reads LNHDA; CDR2 reads SQIVND (reference sequence). CDR3: CASSPGQGTYTYEQYF. The CDR3 nucleotides read TGTGCCAGTAGTCCGGGACAGGGGACCTACACCTACGAGCAGTACTTC.

This clone has more than one count but fewer than ten. The rearrangement uses TRBV5-1 and TRBJ2-5; no clear D gene. The CDR3 is 13 residues long. Trimming removed 4 bases at V and 0 bases at J, with 7 bases between. Germline CDR1 is SGHRS and CDR2 is YFSETQ. CDR3 loop: CASSPPNQETQYF. The DNA of the CDR3 is TGCGCCAGCAGCCCCCCCAACCAAGAGACCCAGTACTTC.

The rearrangement links TRBV5-4 to TRBJ2-6; D not resolved. Trimming removed 6 bases at V and 5 bases at J, with 24 bases between. The CDR3 consists of 18 residues. Germline V gene sequence: CDR1 SGHNT, CDR2 YYREEE (reference sequence). In DNA, the CDR3 is TGTGCCAGCAAACTCAGCGTACCAGACAAAAGTCGGGCCAACGTCCTGACTTTC. This translates into CASKLSVPDKSRANVLTF.

This rearrangement joins TRBV5-6 to TRBJ1-2; D gene unclear. V was shortened by 2 bases and J by 4 bases, with 9 bases between the two germline ends. The CDR3 contains 13 residues. Germline V gene lookup returns CDR1 SGHDT and CDR2 YYEEEE. The CDR3 DNA follows: TGTGCCAGCAGCTTTCCGACGGCCTATGGCTACACCTTC. It codes for CASSFPTAYGYTF.

The chain has TRBV27 and TRBJ2-3; maybe TRBD1 (6 bases). Trimming shortened V by 5 bases and J by 2 bases, and 11 bases separated the two germline ends. Germline values: CDR1 MNHEY, CDR2 SMNVEV (reference sequence). The CDR3 is 14 amino acids. The CDR3 DNA sequence: TGTGCCAGCAGTCCCACAGGGTCCACAGATACGCAGTATTTT. The encoded protein is CASSPTGSTDTQYF.

V gene TRBV28 combines with J gene TRBJ2-3, with D unresolved. Germline assignment: CDR1 MDHEN and CDR2 SYDVKM. This CDR3 has 12 residues. V shed 2 bases and J shed 5 bases, with 5 bases lying between them. CDR3 in amino acids: CASSLRQDTQYF. For the CDR3, the DNA is TGTGCCAGCAGTTTAAGGCAAGATACGCAGTATTTT.

CDR3 sequence: CASRGLGAGPRGDTQYF. The CDR3 DNA reads as TGCGCCAGTAGGGGGTTAGGGGCGGGGCCGCGCGGAGATACGCAGTATTTT. The chain links TRBV10-2 to TRBJ2-3; possibly TRBD1 or TRBD2 for D (6 bases each). This CDR3 is built from 17 residues. V was trimmed by 9 bases and J by 5 bases, leaving 27 bases between them. Per the germline V gene, CDR1 is WSHSY and CDR2 is SAAADI.

The V call is TRBV10-3, the J call TRBJ2-2; D is uncertain. The CDR3 consists of 15 residues. Germline V gene sequence: CDR1 ENHRY, CDR2 SYGVKD. Trimming shortened V by 11 bases and J by 1 base, and 17 bases separated the two germline ends. Here the CDR3 DNA reads TGTGCCGTCTCGACCGAAGGATTGAACACCGGGGAGCTGTTTTTT. Residues: CAVSTEGLNTGELFF.

V is TRBV7-9 and J is TRBJ2-7; possible D gene TRBD2, 5 bases. This CDR3 comprises 14 residues. With 5 bases removed from V and 9 bases from J, the gap between germline ends came to 20 bases. CDR1 is SEHNR, CDR2 FQNEAQ, per germline (reference sequence). CDR3 amino acids: CASSVPGILTTQYF. CDR3 bases: TGTGCCAGCAGCGTACCGGGAATCCTTACGACGCAGTACTTC.

CDR3 sequence reads: CASSQQGRNTEAFF. Here the CDR3 DNA reads TGTGCCAGCAGCCAACAGGGGAGGAACACTGAAGCTTTCTTT. This chain links TRBV27 with TRBJ1-1, with TRBD1 matching 7 bases. The CDR3 consists of 14 residues. From germline, CDR1 is MNHEY and CDR2 SMNVEV (reference sequence). The V gene end was trimmed by 6 bases and the J gene end by 1 base; junction bases not matched to a gene: 5.

This rearrangement joins TRBV9 to TRBJ2-1; no firm D call. V was clipped by 2 bases and J by 0 bases, with 9 bases between them. Germline CDR1 SGDLS, CDR2 YYNGEE. The CDR3 runs 15 residues. This CDR3 is CASSVSDSSYNEQFF. The CDR3 DNA reads as TGTGCCAGCAGCGTTTCCGATAGCTCCTACAATGAGCAGTTCTTC.

This rearrangement joins TRBV2 to TRBJ2-5; 10 bases are shared with TRBD2. The CDR3 is 18 residues long. Germline loops: CDR1 SNHLY, CDR2 FYNNEI. V trimming: 0 bases; J trimming: 5 bases; junction bases outside the gene matches: 12. CDR3 loop: CASSEATSASGGTETQYF. DNA for the CDR3: TGTGCCAGCAGTGAAGCAACCTCGGCTAGCGGGGGCACGGAGACCCAGTACTTC.

V is TRBV27 and J is TRBJ2-2; 10 nucleotides match TRBD1. The CDR3 length is 15 residues. Germline assignment: CDR1 MNHEY and CDR2 SMNVEV (reference sequence). V gave up 4 bases and J gave up 7 bases; unmatched junction bases: 6. The CDR3 loop is CASSWLTGGGGELFF. The CDR3 bases are TGTGCCAGCAGTTGGCTGACAGGGGGCGGCGGGGAGCTGTTTTTT.